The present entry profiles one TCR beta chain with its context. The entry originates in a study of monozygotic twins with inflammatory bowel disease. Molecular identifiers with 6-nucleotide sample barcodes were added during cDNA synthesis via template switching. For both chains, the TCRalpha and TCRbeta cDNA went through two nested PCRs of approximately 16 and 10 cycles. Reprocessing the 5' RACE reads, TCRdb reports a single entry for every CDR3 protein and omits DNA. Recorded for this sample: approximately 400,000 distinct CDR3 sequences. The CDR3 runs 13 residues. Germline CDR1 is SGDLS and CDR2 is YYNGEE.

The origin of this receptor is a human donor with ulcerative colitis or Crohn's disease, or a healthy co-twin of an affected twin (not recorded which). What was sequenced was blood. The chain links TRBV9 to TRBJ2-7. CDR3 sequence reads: CASSVVGSGEQYF.